This T cell receptor (beta chain) was obtained from a study of HIV-infected patients and healthy controls. Findings and caveats of the study: Unequal distinct sequence numbers between patients and controls complicated comparisons. Healthy controls shared more CDR3 sequences between individuals than HIV-infected patients did.

This clonotype turned up a few times. Antigen: not known. The V gene end was trimmed by 5 bases and the J gene end by 7 bases; junction bases not matched to a gene: 12. Germline V gene data show CDR1 as SGHTA and CDR2 as FQGTGA. The CDR3 has 16 amino acids. All unsorted peripheral T cells were captured because whole blood was used without fractionation. Alpha and beta constant-region primers primed reverse transcription of about 470 ng RNA. Using multiplexing indices, alpha and beta chain libraries were generated apart by chain-specific third strand synthesis. MiXCR was run by TCRdb on the 5' RACE reads, yielding one entry per CDR3 protein. The table has 20,000 to 30,000 distinct CDR3 sequences, about 8.7% seen once.

The sequence was collected from an adult in good health. The V and J genes are TRBV7-3 and TRBJ2-1; 9 nucleotides line up with TRBD2. Material: blood. CDR3 DNA: TGTGCCAGCAGCCTTCTCAGCGGGGGGATTTGGAATGAGCAGTTCTTC. It codes for CASSLLSGGIWNEQFF.